This T cell receptor (beta chain) was obtained from a study of blood T cell repertoires in COVID-19. Study-wide background: COVID-19 samples from acute and convalescent phases originated in the United States, Italy and Spain. Sample material is recorded as cDNA or gDNA derived from T cells, B-cell-depleted T cells, or PBMCs.

The CDR3 has 14 amino acids. The germline CDR1 and CDR2 sequences are ENHRY and SYGVKD. V lost 3 bases to trimming and J lost 2 bases, with 9 bases between them. In the source study's methods: It was from reference gene primer amplification that nucleated cell counts were estimated. The method was immunoSEQ multiplex PCR; TCRdb's version includes in-frame clones alone and lacks a portion of them. The D gene and trimming were derived from the DNA, and the V and J assignments and clone size from that table. The sample shows about 56,000 clones, around 80% of them seen only once. Sequencing was performed on peripheral blood. The TCR originated in a woman at least 80 years old with acute or convalescent COVID-19. V gene TRBV10-3 combines with J gene TRBJ2-3; D might be TRBD2 (6 bases). CDR3 residues: CAISDGGTTDTQYF. The CDR3 DNA follows: TGTGCCATCAGTGACGGCGGGACCACAGATACGCAGTATTTT.